These 27 T cell receptor beta chains were sequenced from one sample in a study of glioma-infiltrating T cells. Amplification of TCR alpha and beta CDR3 regions from RNA used iRepertoire nested multiplex PCR. TCRdb re-derived calls from the multiplex PCR reads in MiXCR, one entry per CDR3 protein. The table shows about 110,000 distinct CDR3 sequences, with about 25% occurring only once. Sequenced input: glioma tissue, nonneoplastic brain tissue, or PBMCs (not recorded which). These TCRs come from a human donor with low-grade glioma or glioblastoma, undergoing nonglioma brain surgery, or in good health (not recorded which).

This chain joins TRBV27 and TRBJ2-5; 9 positions agree with TRBD2. CDR3 length: 17 residues. From germline, CDR1 is MNHEY and CDR2 SMNVEV (reference sequence). Here the CDR3 DNA reads TGTGTTAGCAGTTTATCGCGACTAGCGGTGGGAGGTGCGACCCAGTACTTC. Amino acids: CVSSLSRLAVGGATQYF.

This clonotype appeared many times. The rearrangement links TRBV7-2 to TRBJ2-3; the D is unclear. The CDR3 length is 12 residues. V lost 7 bases, J lost 4 bases, and 9 bases lay in between. From germline, CDR1 is SGHTA and CDR2 FQGNSA. In DNA, the CDR3 is TGTGCCAGCAACACAAGGGCAGATACGCAGTATTTT. It is translated as CASNTRADTQYF.

This clonotype was seen repeatedly, ten times or more. The chain uses TRBV3-1 and TRBJ1-2; TRBD1 matches at 7 bases. The CDR3 is made up of 17 amino acids. Germline lookup yields CDR1 LGHDT and CDR2 YNNKEL (reference sequence). Trimming cost V 3 bases and J 2 bases; bases outside gene matches: 12. The CDR3 protein is CASSQGGQSPQNYGYTF. CDR3 in DNA: TGTGCCAGCAGCCAGGGGGGACAGTCACCCCAGAACTATGGCTACACCTTC.

The chain recombines TRBV6-2 or TRBV6-3 with TRBJ2-7; weak D call: TRBD1 (5 bases). CDR3 length equals 11 residues. From germline, CDR1 is MNHEY and CDR2 SVGEGT. V was shortened by 5 bases and J by 7 bases, with 9 bases between the two germline ends. The CDR3 DNA is TGTGCCAGCAGTCACCAGGGAGAGCAGTACTTC. Protein product: CASSHQGEQYF.

This clonotype was recorded many times. The V and J genes are TRBV6-6 and TRBJ2-7; D is perhaps TRBD1 (6 bases). The CDR3 sequence is 14 residues long. Per germline, CDR1 MNHNY and CDR2 SVGAGI (reference sequence). With 2 bases removed from V and 3 bases from J, the gap between germline ends came to 11 bases. CDR3 protein: CASSYRDINYEQYF. CDR3 DNA sequence: TGTGCCAGCAGTTACCGGGACATCAACTACGAGCAGTACTTC.

This clonotype was seen more than once but under ten times. The chain carries TRBV30 and TRBJ2-1, with D uncertain. The CDR3 is 16 amino acids. Germline V gene data show CDR1 as GTSNPN and CDR2 as SVGIG (reference sequence). The V end lost 3 bases, the J end lost 6 bases, and 21 bases lay between the germline ends. This chain's CDR3 is CAWRPLRAAYSNEQFF. The CDR3 DNA reads TGTGCCTGGAGACCTCTCCGGGCTGCTTACAGCAATGAGCAGTTCTTC. The whole variable domain, remainder taken from reference TRBV30 and TRBJ2-1, is SQTIHQWPATLVQPVGSPLSLECTVEGTSNPNLYWYRQAAGRGLQLLFYSVGIGQISSEVPQNLSASRPQDRQFILSSKKLLLSDSGFYLCAWRPLRAAYSNEQFFGPGTRLTVL.

Regarding this clonotype: Sequence at one end of the junction differs from germline and may be a read error. This rearrangement joins TRBV6-1 to TRBJ2-7; no firm D call. The CDR3 contains 13 residues. Germline CDR1 and CDR2: MNHNS and SASEGT. DNA for the CDR3: TGTGACAGCAGTGAAGGACCAAGCCACGAGCAGTACTTC. It specifies CDSSEGPSHEQYF.

The sample holds many counts of this clonotype. V is TRBV28 and J is TRBJ1-3; D remains unclear. The germline V gene encodes CDR1 MDHEN and CDR2 SYDVKM. Trimming removed 2 bases at V and 4 bases at J, with 12 bases between. The CDR3 covers 15 residues. The CDR3 DNA reads TGTGCCAGCAGTTTAATAGGGATGAGAGGAAACACCATATATTTT. As protein: CASSLIGMRGNTIYF.

This clonotype was detected many times. The chain recombines TRBV6-2 or TRBV6-3 with TRBJ1-1; TRBD1 is a possible D gene (5 bases). The CDR3 is made up of 15 amino acids. Germline CDR1 MNHEY, CDR2 SVGEGT. Trimming removed 4 bases from V and 1 base from J, with 13 bases in between. The CDR3 DNA reads as TGTGCCAGCAGTTCTTGGGGCCAAAGGAACACTGAAGCTTTCTTT. Residues: CASSSWGQRNTEAFF.

On this clonotype: Because the CDR3 is missing its conserved closing phenylalanine or tryptophan, this is likely a read error. This chain links TRBV5-1 with TRBJ2-1; the D is unclear. The CDR3 length is 14 residues. Germline V gene sequence: CDR1 SGHRS, CDR2 YFSETQ. The V end lost 0 bases, the J end lost 4 bases, and 8 bases lay between the germline ends. The CDR3 sequence is CASSLDGPYNEQFL. As DNA, the CDR3 is TGCGCCAGCAGCTTGGATGGACCTTACAATGAGCAGTTCCTC.

This chain uses TRBV11-3 with TRBJ2-1; tentative D call: TRBD1 (5 bases). This CDR3 contains 15 residues. Germline assignment: CDR1 SGHNT and CDR2 YENEEA. V lost 1 base to trimming and J lost 2 bases, with 9 bases between them. CDR3 nucleotide sequence: TGTGCCAGCAGCTTAGCGACAGTCGCCTACAATGAGCAGTTCTTC. It encodes CASSLATVAYNEQFF.

This clonotype was detected ten times or more. The chain couples TRBV28 to TRBJ1-1, with D hard to call. The CDR3 is 12 residues long. The V and J ends lost 5 bases and 8 bases respectively, with 12 bases between them. The germline V gene encodes CDR1 MDHEN and CDR2 SYDVKM. The CDR3 region has the DNA TGTGCCAGCAGTACCCATCCGGGAGAAGCTTTCTTT. Translating gives CASSTHPGEAFF.

Comments on this clonotype: One base away lies a much larger clone, so this may be a sequencing read error. The genes are TRBV7-7 and TRBJ2-7; D possibly corresponds to TRBD2 (6 bases). V dropped 1 base and J dropped 6 bases, with 10 bases sitting between them. This CDR3 is 13 amino acids long. Germline CDR1 and CDR2: SSHAT and FNYEAQ (reference sequence). The CDR3 DNA reads TGTGCCAGCAGCTTAGGGAGGGCCCTCGAGCAGTACTTC. Translated: CASSLGRALEQYF.

This clonotype was recorded many times. The V and J genes are TRBV7-2 and TRBJ2-2; 7 bases fit TRBD2. Germline assignment: CDR1 SGHTA and CDR2 FQGNSA. The length of the CDR3 is 15 residues. Germline trimming cut 5 bases from V and 7 bases from J; bases unmatched to any gene: 10. CDR3 DNA sequence: TGTGCCAGCAGCCTTGTGGCGCGGGGGAACGGGGAGCTGTTTTTT. Translating gives CASSLVARGNGELFF.

Many counts were recorded for this clonotype. The rearrangement joins TRBV4-1 to TRBJ1-1, with D perhaps TRBD1 (6 bases). The V gene lost 0 bases and the J gene lost 1 base, with 15 bases spanning the gap. Germline V gene sequence: CDR1 MGHRA, CDR2 YSYEKL. CDR3 length equals 17 residues. The CDR3: CASSQDRGVMGNTEAFF. The DNA for the CDR3 is TGCGCCAGCAGCCAAGATAGGGGGGTTATGGGGAACACTGAAGCTTTCTTT.

The table lists this clonotype with many counts. The chain recombines TRBV10-3 with TRBJ1-6; D is possibly TRBD1 (6 bases). V lost 3 bases, J lost 10 bases, and 16 bases lay in between. Looked up from germline, CDR1 is ENHRY and CDR2 is SYGVKD. This CDR3 has 15 residues. DNA for the CDR3: TGTGCCATCAGTGACGGACAGTCGGACGGCTCACCCCTCCACTTT. This encodes CAISDGQSDGSPLHF.

The chain couples TRBV9 to TRBJ2-3; 10 nucleotides line up with TRBD2. V dropped 7 bases and J dropped 5; count of bases not matched to a gene: 4. The CDR3 runs 13 residues. Germline V gene lookup returns CDR1 SGDLS and CDR2 YYNGEE. CDR3 protein: CASSTSGLDTQYF. For the CDR3, the DNA is TGTGCCAGCTCGACTAGCGGGTTAGATACGCAGTATTTT.

V gene TRBV29-1 combines with J gene TRBJ2-3; the match to TRBD2 covers 9 bases. V lost 4 bases, J lost 5 bases, and 13 bases stayed unmatched. Germline CDR1 and CDR2: SQVTM and ANQGSEA. The CDR3 has 16 residues. CDR3 region: CSVAGLAGIAQDTQYF. In DNA, the CDR3 is TGCAGCGTTGCAGGTCTAGCGGGAATCGCCCAAGATACGCAGTATTTT.

This clonotype occurred once. The rearrangement links TRBV6-1 to TRBJ2-3; 9 bases align to TRBD2. Trimming took 6 bases from V and 14 from J; bases not matched to a gene: 21. The CDR3 runs to 16 residues. Germline V CDR1 and CDR2: MNHNS, SASEGT. Written as DNA, the CDR3 is TGTGCCAGCAGCAGCTCCCTAGCGGGGAGGAGGTGCAAGTGGTATTTT. Protein sequence: CASSSSLAGRRCKWYF.

Many counts were recorded for this clonotype. The V call is TRBV6-1, the J call TRBJ2-3; TRBD2 aligns across 13 bases. V lost 5 bases, J lost 1 base, and 6 bases stayed unmatched. This CDR3 comprises 17 residues. The germline CDR1 and CDR2 sequences are MNHNS and SASEGT. The CDR3: CASSSPGLAGRTDTQYF. CDR3 nucleotide sequence: TGTGCCAGCAGTTCCCCGGGACTAGCGGGGCGCACAGATACGCAGTATTTT.

This clonotype was counted many times. The chain couples TRBV4-3 to TRBJ1-1; the D is unclear. The CDR3 extends over 13 amino acids. Trimming took 0 bases from V and 5 from J, leaving 7 bases between them. Germline CDR1 and CDR2: LGHNA and YSLEER. The CDR3 DNA sequence: TGCGCCAGCAGCCAAGAGGGCGAGACTGAAGCTTTCTTT. It encodes CASSQEGETEAFF.

This clonotype showed up many times. This chain joins TRBV20-1 and TRBJ1-2; 8 positions match TRBD1. The CDR3 length is 11 residues. In germline, CDR1 is DFQATT, CDR2 SNEGSKA (reference sequence). Trimming cost V 5 bases and J 4 bases; bases outside gene matches: 0. In DNA, the CDR3 is TGCAGTGCTCAGGGGGCCTATGGCTACACCTTC. Protein sequence: CSAQGAYGYTF.

This clonotype occurred many times. The rearrangement links TRBV7-3 to TRBJ2-7; tentatively, D is TRBD1 (5 bases). CDR3 length: 15 amino acids. Germline CDR1 and CDR2: SGHTA and FQGTGA. V dropped 2 bases and J dropped 5 bases, with 16 bases sitting between them. CDR3 protein: CASSLVRQGRNEQYF. The CDR3 region has the DNA TGTGCCAGCAGCTTAGTTCGGCAGGGTCGCAACGAGCAGTACTTC.

This clonotype occurred many times. The chain joins TRBV28 to TRBJ1-2; tentative D call: TRBD1 (6 bases). The V gene lost 6 bases and the J gene lost 2 bases, with 10 bases spanning the gap. CDR1 is MDHEN, CDR2 SYDVKM, per germline. This CDR3 contains 13 residues. CDR3 nucleotide sequence: TGTGCCAGCAGACCTCAGGGGAACTATGGCTACACCTTC. Encoded protein: CASRPQGNYGYTF.

This clonotype was recorded many times. The chain is built from TRBV3-1 and TRBJ2-5; D uncertain. The CDR3 totals 11 residues. The germline V gene encodes CDR1 LGHDT and CDR2 YNNKEL (reference sequence). V was clipped by 6 bases and J by 5 bases, with 7 bases between them. CDR3 in amino acids: CASSRRETQYF. CDR3 nucleotide sequence: TGTGCCAGCAGTCGTCGGGAGACCCAGTACTTC.

Ten or more counts support this clonotype. The rearrangement joins TRBV11-3 to TRBJ2-1, with 7 bases identical to TRBD1. Germline lookup yields CDR1 SGHNT and CDR2 YENEEA. J was trimmed by 6 bases and V by 3 bases; bases with no gene match: 2. The CDR3 runs 13 residues. This CDR3 reads CASSLDRPNEQFF. The CDR3 nucleotides read TGTGCCAGCAGCTTGGACAGGCCCAATGAGCAGTTCTTC.

This clonotype appeared many times. V gene TRBV6-2 or TRBV6-3 combines with J gene TRBJ2-7; D gene ambiguous. The V and J ends lost 5 bases and 3 bases respectively, with 17 bases between them. The CDR3 loop spans 15 amino acids. Germline V gene data show CDR1 as MNHEY and CDR2 as SVGEGT. CDR3 DNA: TGTGCCAGCAGTCCGATCCCGGACCCTATCTACGAGCAGTACTTC. This encodes CASSPIPDPIYEQYF.